A single sample gave rise to the 21 T cell receptor beta chains below, sequenced in a study of beta chain features in type 1 diabetes. Expressed TCRB transcripts were sequenced, since all the RNA that had been isolated was reverse transcribed. Using immunoSEQ multiplex PCR, the repertoire was profiled, and TCRdb retains in-frame clones only, with some absent. The data hold 40,000 to 45,000 clones, with around 52% observed a single time. Sample: Tregs from blood. Receptors originate from a woman younger than 35 in good health.

In its sample, this clone was seen once. The chain joins TRBV7-2 to TRBJ2-1, with 9 positions matching TRBD1. The CDR3 consists of 15 residues. Trimming cost V 3 bases and J 7 bases; bases outside gene matches: 7. Germline assignment: CDR1 SGHTA and CDR2 FQGNSA. For the CDR3, the DNA is TGTGCCAGCAGCTTCGCCGGGACAGGGTTGAATGAGCAGTTCTTC. Encoded protein: CASSFAGTGLNEQFF.

This clone has just a few counts. The V call is TRBV27, the J call TRBJ2-1, with 9 bases lining up with TRBD2. V lost 7 bases, J lost 6 bases, and 13 bases stayed unmatched. Germline values: CDR1 MNHEY, CDR2 SMNVEV (reference sequence). The CDR3 totals 16 residues. CDR3 in DNA: TGTGCCAGCATCCCAATAGCGGGAGAACGGTCCAATGAGCAGTTCTTC. This encodes CASIPIAGERSNEQFF.

This clone was found a few times. The chain is built from TRBV28 and TRBJ1-5; 12 bases agree with TRBD1. Germline V gene sequence: CDR1 MDHEN, CDR2 SYDVKM. The ends lost 5 bases at V and 15 bases at J; junction bases unmatched: 8. CDR3 length equals 13 residues. CDR3 sequence reads: CASSRDRGRLWHF. For the CDR3, the DNA is TGTGCCAGCAGTAGGGACAGGGGGCGATTGTGGCATTTT.

A few counts support this clone. This rearrangement joins TRBV28 to TRBJ2-7, with TRBD1 identical over 10 bases. CDR3 length equals 12 residues. V gave up 7 bases and J gave up 4 bases; unmatched junction bases: 1. Germline-derived CDR1 and CDR2 are MDHEN and SYDVKM. The CDR3 sequence is CASKGQGYEQYF. In DNA form, the CDR3 reads TGTGCCAGCAAGGGACAGGGGTACGAGCAGTACTTC.

The sample holds a few counts of this clone. The V gene is TRBV4-3, the J gene TRBJ2-1; 12 bases agree with TRBD2. V shed 4 bases and J 9 bases; nucleotides not matched to a gene: 13. CDR3 length: 17 residues. CDR1 and CDR2 from the germline V gene are LGHNA and YSLEER. The CDR3 region has the DNA TGCGCCAGCAGCCGGGGGGGGCTAGCGGGAGGGATTGGTGAGCAGTTCTTC. This sequence encodes CASSRGGLAGGIGEQFF.

This clone appeared a few times. This chain links TRBV18 with TRBJ2-5, with D possibly TRBD2 on 6 matching bases. Germline V gene data show CDR1 as KGHSH and CDR2 as LQKENI. Trimming cost V 5 bases and J 11 bases, with 18 bases left between them. The CDR3 contains 13 residues. CDR3 sequence reads: CASSELGRGGQYF. Here the CDR3 DNA reads TGTGCCAGCTCAGAGCTCGGGAGAGGCGGGCAGTACTTC.

Regarding this clone: A read error may produce the germline difference seen at one junction end. This rearrangement joins TRBV6-1 to TRBJ1-1; D may be TRBD1 (6 bases). The CDR3 is 15 residues long. Germline CDR1 MNHNS, CDR2 SASEGT. The CDR3 DNA is TGTGCCAGCAGTTTATATACAGGGTTGAAAACTGAAGCTTTCTTT. The encoded protein is CASSLYTGLKTEAFF.

The CDR3 loop is CASSLVLGVTDEQYF. The CDR3 DNA reads TGCGCCAGCAGCTTGGTACTGGGAGTCACGGACGAGCAGTACTTC. V usage is TRBV5-1 and J usage is TRBJ2-7; tentatively, D is TRBD2 (5 bases). CDR3 length: 15 residues. Germline V gives CDR1 SGHRS, CDR2 YFSETQ. V lost 0 bases to trimming and J lost 5 bases, with 15 bases between them.

The chain employs TRBV4-2 and TRBJ2-1, with TRBD2 as a possible D gene (5 bases). The CDR3 spans 16 residues. Trimming cost V 0 bases and J 9 bases, with 18 bases left between them. The germline CDR1 and CDR2 sequences are LGHNA and YNFKEQ. This chain's CDR3 is CASSQENSWEWVEQFF. CDR3 DNA: TGTGCCAGCAGCCAAGAGAATTCATGGGAGTGGGTTGAGCAGTTCTTC.

The chain employs TRBV29-1 and TRBJ2-7; 9 bases match TRBD1. Per the germline V gene, CDR1 is SQVTM and CDR2 is ANQGSEA. Trimming removed 8 bases from V and 5 bases from J; junction bases left unmatched: 10. The CDR3 is 13 residues long. This CDR3 reads CSFYGTGYNEQYF. The CDR3 DNA is TGCAGCTTTTATGGGACAGGGTATAACGAGCAGTACTTC.

The J gene is TRBJ1-1, the V gene TRBV5-6, with D possibly being TRBD1 (5 bases). V was trimmed by 1 base and J by 1 base, leaving 8 bases between them. This CDR3 is built from 14 residues. In germline, CDR1 is SGHDT, CDR2 YYEEEE. CDR3 residues: CASSLRTQNTEAFF. CDR3 nucleotide sequence: TGTGCCAGCAGCTTGAGGACACAGAACACTGAAGCTTTCTTT.

The chain combines TRBV5-1 with TRBJ2-5, with 11 bases aligning to TRBD1. CDR1 and CDR2 from the germline V gene are SGHRS and YFSETQ. J was trimmed by 4 bases and V by 5 bases; bases with no gene match: 7. This CDR3 is built from 15 residues. The CDR3 protein is CASRKGQGARETQYF. The DNA for the CDR3 is TGCGCCAGCAGAAAAGGACAGGGGGCGAGAGAGACCCAGTACTTC.

This sequence joins TRBV28 and TRBJ1-3; 9 positions match TRBD1. Germline trimming cut 6 bases from V and 0 bases from J; bases unmatched to any gene: 9. The CDR3 extends over 17 amino acids. The germline gives CDR1 MDHEN, CDR2 SYDVKM. CDR3 residues: CASRSPGQGSSGNTIYF. In DNA, the CDR3 is TGTGCCAGCAGGTCTCCGGGACAGGGTTCCTCTGGAAACACCATATATTTT.

J is TRBJ1-1 and V is TRBV27, with 9 bases lining up with TRBD1. The CDR3 extends over 12 amino acids. Germline V gene lookup returns CDR1 MNHEY and CDR2 SMNVEV (reference sequence). V shed 7 bases, J shed 4 bases, and the junction held 1 base outside the gene matches. The CDR3 nucleotides are TGTGCCAGCATGACAGGGGGCACTGAAGCTTTCTTT. As protein: CASMTGGTEAFF.

V gene TRBV29-1 combines with J gene TRBJ2-7; weak D call: TRBD1 (5 bases). In germline, CDR1 is SQVTM, CDR2 ANQGSEA. CDR3 size: 12 residues. Trimming cost V 1 base and J 2 bases, with 6 bases left between them. The CDR3 loop is CSVEGTTYEQYF. The CDR3 DNA follows: TGCAGCGTTGAAGGGACAACCTACGAGCAGTACTTC.

The chain recombines TRBV5-1 with TRBJ2-7; TRBD2 matches 11 bases. V trimming: 0 bases; J trimming: 5 bases; junction bases outside the gene matches: 10. Germline V gives CDR1 SGHRS, CDR2 YFSETQ. The CDR3 contains 17 residues. As DNA, the CDR3 is TGCGCCAGCAGCTTGGGCTTACTAGCGGGAGTTAGGAACGAGCAGTACTTC. It specifies CASSLGLLAGVRNEQYF.

The chain links TRBV7-2 to TRBJ2-1; 9 bases line up with TRBD2. The junction had 6 bases not matched to a gene; V was cut back by 5 bases and J by 4 bases. Germline V gives CDR1 SGHTA, CDR2 FQGNSA. The CDR3 sequence is 15 residues long. The CDR3, as DNA: TGTGCCAGCAGCGTCGGGCTAGCGGGGTACAATGAGCAGTTCTTC. It translates to CASSVGLAGYNEQFF.

The chain uses TRBV27 and TRBJ1-1; D possibly corresponds to TRBD1 (5 bases). The V gene's germline CDR1 is MNHEY and CDR2 SMNVEV (reference sequence). The CDR3 totals 14 residues. Trimming cost V 6 bases and J 1 base, with 12 bases left between them. In nucleotides, the CDR3 is TGTGCCAGCAGACAACAGGCCAAGAACACTGAAGCTTTCTTT. Amino acids: CASRQQAKNTEAFF.

This clone occurred once. V and J are TRBV6-1 and TRBJ1-2, with a weak D call TRBD1 (6 bases). Deletions cut 6 bases from V and 8 bases from J, with 19 bases between. The CDR3 is 14 residues long. The germline CDR1 and CDR2 sequences are MNHNS and SASEGT. As DNA, the CDR3 is TGTGCCAGCAGGACGGGGGGGCGAGGAATCGGCTACACCTTC. This encodes CASRTGGRGIGYTF.

The V and J genes are TRBV15 and TRBJ2-1, with unresolved D. This CDR3 region has 14 residues. The V end was cut by 2 bases, the J end by 7 bases, with 12 bases between. Germline V gene sequence: CDR1 LNHNV, CDR2 YYDKDF (reference sequence). The CDR3 DNA reads TGTGCCACCAGCAGACCGGAGAATCGGAATGAGCAGTTCTTC. Its protein is CATSRPENRNEQFF. Based on the CDR3 plus reference TRBV15 and TRBJ2-1, the full variable domain is DAMVIQNPRYQVTQFGKPVTLSCSQTLNHNVMYWYQQKSSQAPKLLFHYYDKDFNNEADTPDNFQSRRPNTSFCFLDIRSPGLGDTAMYLCATSRPENRNEQFFGPGTRLTVL.

The rearrangement links TRBV7-2 to TRBJ2-1, with 7 nucleotides matching TRBD2. The CDR3 consists of 16 residues. Looked up from germline, CDR1 is SGHTA and CDR2 is FQGNSA. The ends lost 4 bases at V and 0 bases at J; junction bases unmatched: 6. The CDR3 coding sequence is TGTGCCAGCAGCTCCCCAGCGGGGCTCTCCTACAATGAGCAGTTCTTC. It encodes CASSSPAGLSYNEQFF.